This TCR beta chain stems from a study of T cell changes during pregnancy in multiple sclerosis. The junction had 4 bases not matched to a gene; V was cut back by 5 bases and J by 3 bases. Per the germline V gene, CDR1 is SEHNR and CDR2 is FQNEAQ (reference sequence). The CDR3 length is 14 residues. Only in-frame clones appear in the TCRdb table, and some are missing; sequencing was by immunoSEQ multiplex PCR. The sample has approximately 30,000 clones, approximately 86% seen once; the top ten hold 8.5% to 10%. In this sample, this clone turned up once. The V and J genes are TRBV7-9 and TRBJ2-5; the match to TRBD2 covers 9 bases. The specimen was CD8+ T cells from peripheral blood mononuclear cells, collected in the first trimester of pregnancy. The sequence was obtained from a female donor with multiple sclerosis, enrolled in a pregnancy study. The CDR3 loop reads CASSQRLAEETQYF. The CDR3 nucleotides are TGTGCCAGCAGCCAGCGACTAGCGGAAGAGACCCAGTACTTC.